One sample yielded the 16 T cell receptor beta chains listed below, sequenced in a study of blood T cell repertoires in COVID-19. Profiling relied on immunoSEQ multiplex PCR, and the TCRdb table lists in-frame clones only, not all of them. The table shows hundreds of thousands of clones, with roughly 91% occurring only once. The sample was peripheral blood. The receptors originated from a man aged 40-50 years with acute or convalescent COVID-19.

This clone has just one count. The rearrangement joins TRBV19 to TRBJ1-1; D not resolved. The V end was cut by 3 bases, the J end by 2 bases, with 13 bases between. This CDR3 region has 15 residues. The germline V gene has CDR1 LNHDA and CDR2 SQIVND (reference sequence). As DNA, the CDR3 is TGTGCCAGTAGTATGGGCAGGCACTTCAACACTGAAGCTTTCTTT. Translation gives CASSMGRHFNTEAFF. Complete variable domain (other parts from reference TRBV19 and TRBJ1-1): DGGITQSPKYLFRKEGQNVTLSCEQNLNHDAMYWYRQDPGQGLRLIYYSQIVNDFQKGDIAEGYSVSREKKESFPLTVTSAQKNPTAFYLCASSMGRHFNTEAFFGQGTRLTVV.

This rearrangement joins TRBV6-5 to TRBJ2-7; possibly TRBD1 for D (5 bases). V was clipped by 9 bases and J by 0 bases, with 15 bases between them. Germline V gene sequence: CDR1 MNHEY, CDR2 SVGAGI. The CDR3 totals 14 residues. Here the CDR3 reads CASTKFTGSYEQYF. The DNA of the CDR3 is TGTGCCAGTACTAAGTTTACAGGCTCCTACGAGCAGTACTTC.

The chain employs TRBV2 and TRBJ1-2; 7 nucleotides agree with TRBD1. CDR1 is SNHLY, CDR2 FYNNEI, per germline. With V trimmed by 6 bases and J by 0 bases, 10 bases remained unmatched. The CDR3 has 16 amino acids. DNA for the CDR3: TGTGCCAGCAGCATCACACAGGGGTTTTCTAACTATGGCTACACCTTC. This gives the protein CASSITQGFSNYGYTF.

CDR3 sequence: CASSLRRELSYEQYF. The CDR3 nucleotides read TGTGCCAGCAGCTTAAGACGGGAGCTCTCCTACGAGCAGTACTTC. This chain joins TRBV7-8 and TRBJ2-7; maybe TRBD2 (6 bases). V lost 2 bases and J 0 bases, leaving 11 bases between the germline ends. Germline lookup yields CDR1 SGHVS and CDR2 FQNEAQ. This CDR3 comprises 15 residues.

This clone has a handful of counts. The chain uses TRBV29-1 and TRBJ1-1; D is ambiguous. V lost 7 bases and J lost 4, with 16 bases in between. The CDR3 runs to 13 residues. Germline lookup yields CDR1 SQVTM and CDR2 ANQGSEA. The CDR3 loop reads CSADGDRATEAFF. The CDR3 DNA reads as TGCAGCGCTGACGGGGATAGGGCCACTGAAGCTTTCTTT.

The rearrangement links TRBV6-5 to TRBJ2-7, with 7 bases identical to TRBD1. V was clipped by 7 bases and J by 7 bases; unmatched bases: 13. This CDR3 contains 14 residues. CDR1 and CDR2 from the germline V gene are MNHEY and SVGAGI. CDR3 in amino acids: CASKGTEARLEQYF. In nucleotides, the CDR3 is TGTGCCAGCAAGGGGACAGAAGCCCGATTGGAGCAGTACTTC.

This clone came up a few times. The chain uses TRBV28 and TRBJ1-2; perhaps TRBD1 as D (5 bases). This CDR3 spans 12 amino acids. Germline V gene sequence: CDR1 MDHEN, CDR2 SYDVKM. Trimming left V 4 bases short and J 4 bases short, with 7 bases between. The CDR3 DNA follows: TGTGCCAGCAGTTATAGGGGCTATGGCTACACCTTC. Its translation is CASSYRGYGYTF.

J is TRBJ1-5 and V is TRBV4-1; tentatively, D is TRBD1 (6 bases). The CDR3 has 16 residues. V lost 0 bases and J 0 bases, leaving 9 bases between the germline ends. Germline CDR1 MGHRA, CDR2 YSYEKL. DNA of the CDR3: TGCGCCAGCAGCCAAGAAGGGACAACTAGCAATCAGCCCCAGCATTTT. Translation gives CASSQEGTTSNQPQHF.

The CDR3, as DNA: TGTGCCAGCAGCCAAGCAGTACAGGGGACGAACACTGAAGCTTTCTTT. Translated, it gives CASSQAVQGTNTEAFF. The chain recombines TRBV4-2 with TRBJ1-1; 7 nucleotides align to TRBD1. Germline trimming cut 1 base from V and 1 base from J; bases unmatched to any gene: 6. The CDR3 has 16 amino acids. Germline CDR1 and CDR2: LGHNA and YNFKEQ.

The chain's CDR3 is CASSYSTAGALDTQYF. CDR3 DNA sequence: TGTGCCAGCAGTTACTCGACGGCGGGGGCGTTAGATACGCAGTATTTT. This chain connects TRBV6-5 to TRBJ2-3; weak D call: TRBD2 (7 bases). Germline V CDR1 and CDR2: MNHEY, SVGAGI. CDR3 length equals 16 residues. Trimming pared 0 bases from V and 5 bases from J, leaving 15 bases between.

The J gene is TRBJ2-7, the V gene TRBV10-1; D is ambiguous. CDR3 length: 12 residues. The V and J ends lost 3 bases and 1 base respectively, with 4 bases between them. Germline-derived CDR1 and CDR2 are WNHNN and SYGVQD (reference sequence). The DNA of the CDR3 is TGCGCCAGCAGTGATAATTCCTACGAGCAGTACTTC. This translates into CASSDNSYEQYF.

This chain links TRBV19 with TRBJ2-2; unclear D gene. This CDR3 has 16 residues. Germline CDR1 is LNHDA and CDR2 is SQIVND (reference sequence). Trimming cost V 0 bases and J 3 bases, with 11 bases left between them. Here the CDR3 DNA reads TGTGCCAGTAGTATAGATCCTGTCTACCACACCGGGGAGCTGTTTTTT. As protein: CASSIDPVYHTGELFF. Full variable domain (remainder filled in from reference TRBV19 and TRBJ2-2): DGGITQSPKYLFRKEGQNVTLSCEQNLNHDAMYWYRQDPGQGLRLIYYSQIVNDFQKGDIAEGYSVSREKKESFPLTVTSAQKNPTAFYLCASSIDPVYHTGELFFGEGSRLTVL.

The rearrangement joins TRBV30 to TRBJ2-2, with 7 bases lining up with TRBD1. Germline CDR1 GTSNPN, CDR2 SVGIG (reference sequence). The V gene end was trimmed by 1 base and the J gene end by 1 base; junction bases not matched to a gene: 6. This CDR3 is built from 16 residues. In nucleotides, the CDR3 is TGTGCCTGGAGTGAGACCGGGACAGAGAACACCGGGGAGCTGTTTTTT. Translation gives CAWSETGTENTGELFF.

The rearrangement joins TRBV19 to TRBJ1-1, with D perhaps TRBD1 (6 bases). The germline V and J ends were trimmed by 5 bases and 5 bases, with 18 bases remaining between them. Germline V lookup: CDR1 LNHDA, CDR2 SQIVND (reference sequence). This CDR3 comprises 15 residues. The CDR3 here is CASSPERGAGTEAFF. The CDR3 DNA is TGTGCCAGTAGTCCCGAACGGGGGGCGGGGACTGAAGCTTTCTTT.

The CDR3 region is CAWSSGTGIYEQYF. The CDR3 DNA follows: TGTGCCTGGAGTTCAGGGACAGGGATCTACGAGCAGTACTTC. The V gene is TRBV30, the J gene TRBJ2-7; TRBD1 agrees at 9 bases. Germline lookup yields CDR1 GTSNPN and CDR2 SVGIG (reference sequence). The CDR3 has 14 amino acids. Trimming removed 2 bases from V and 3 bases from J; junction bases left unmatched: 5.

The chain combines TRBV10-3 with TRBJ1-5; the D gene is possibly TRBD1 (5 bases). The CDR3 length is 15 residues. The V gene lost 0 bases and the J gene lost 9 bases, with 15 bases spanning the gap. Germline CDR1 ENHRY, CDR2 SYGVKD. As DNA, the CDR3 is TGTGCCATCAGTGAGTCGGGGCAAGGTAGGGGGCCCCAGCATTTT. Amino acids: CAISESGQGRGPQHF.